This is a list of T cell receptor beta chains from one sample in a study of T cell responses to AZD1222 COVID-19 vaccine. Repertoires were generated with immunoSEQ multiplex PCR, while TCRdb's copy carries only in-frame clones and drops some. Among about 110,000 clones listed, roughly 84% were seen once. Material: peripheral blood, obtained on day 0 of AZD1222 vaccination. All receptors come from an adult in good health. Both conserved end residues are part of each CDR3. The D gene is left open where the match is weak. A clone size is listed for some rows: how often the clone was seen (once, few, many), or a class if it is expanded.

>TRBJ2-3|TRBV29-1|NA|NA
TGCAGCGTGGGGTATATGGATACGCAGTATTTT
CSVGYMDTQYF
>TRBJ1-1|TRBV19|NA|NA
TGTGCCAGTAGTCAAAGGGGCAGGTTCACTGAAGCTTTCTTT
CASSQRGRFTEAFF
>TRBJ1-5|TRBV10-3|NA|once
TGTGCCATCAGTGAGTTTCAGGGTTTGGATCAGCCCCAGCATTTT
CAISEFQGLDQPQHF
>TRBJ2-3|TRBV5-1|NA|NA
TGCGCCAGCAGCTTGGGGGAATTCACAGATACGCAGTATTTT
CASSLGEFTDTQYF
>TRBJ1-1|TRBV5-1|NA|once
TGCGCCAGCAGCTTGTCAGGACAGCAAAAATCTGAAGCTTTCTTT
CASSLSGQQKSEAFF
>TRBJ2-1|TRBV12-3/TRBV12-4|NA|NA
TGTGCCAGCAGGGACTACAATGAGCAGTTCTTC
CASRDYNEQFF
>TRBJ2-7|TRBV10-3|TRBD1|NA
TGTGCCATCAACACGGGACAGGGGGCCAACGAGCAGTACTTC
CAINTGQGANEQYF
>TRBJ1-2|TRBV5-1|NA|NA
TGCGCCAGCAGCTTGTCCCTCGGTAATGGCTACACCTTC
CASSLSLGNGYTF
>TRBJ2-7|TRBV7-2|NA|NA
TGTGCCAGCAGCTTAGCGCAAGGACAATCATTCCGCGAGTACTTC
CASSLAQGQSFREYF
>TRBJ2-3|TRBV30|NA|NA
TGTGCCTGGAAGAGGCAGGGAAACACAGATACGCAGTATTTT
CAWKRQGNTDTQYF
>TRBJ1-1|TRBV5-1|TRBD1|NA
TGCGCCAGCAGCTTCCTGGGACAGTCGAACACTGAAGCTTTCTTT
CASSFLGQSNTEAFF
>TRBJ2-6|TRBV7-7|NA|NA
TGTGCCAGCAGCGGAGGGACAGACTACCTCTCTGGGGCCAACGTCCTGACTTTC
CASSGGTDYLSGANVLTF
>TRBJ1-2|TRBV10-2|TRBD1|once
TGCGCCAGCAGTGAGGTGACAGGGGAGGCTAACTATGGCTACACCTTC
CASSEVTGEANYGYTF
>TRBJ1-1|TRBV30|NA|NA
TGTGCCTGGAGTGCCGATAAGAACACTGAAGCTTTCTTT
CAWSADKNTEAFF
>TRBJ1-6|TRBV18|NA|NA
TGTGCCAGCTCACCAGGATCACCCCTCCACTTT
CASSPGSPLHF
>TRBJ2-7|TRBV10-1|NA|NA
TGCGCCAGCAGTGATCCGACGACAGGCCCCTACGAGCAGTACTTC
CASSDPTTGPYEQYF
>TRBJ1-2|TRBV30|NA|few
TGTGCCTCCCAGGGGCTGGGGGACTATGGCTACACCTTC
CASQGLGDYGYTF